The clone carrying this T cell receptor beta chain was seen at least ten times. What it binds is unknown. The germline V and J ends were trimmed by 0 bases and 4 bases, with 9 bases remaining between them. The CDR3 covers 14 residues. Germline V gene lookup returns CDR1 SGHDN and CDR2 FVKESK. This specimen belongs to a study of early T cells in non-severe SARS-CoV-2 infection. About the study: The chains were unpaired, and the sequenced material was bulk RNA from unsorted whole blood. Overall study results and limits: VDJdb matching skewed toward anti-spike CD8 responses, missing private and CD4 specificities.

Individually, cDNA molecules had unique molecular identifiers attached to them. Each CDR3 protein gets one entry after TCRdb re-called the 5' RACE reads with MiXCR. Of over 20,000 distinct CDR3 sequences listed, 4% to 5.5% were seen once; the top ten hold over 4.5%. The receptor was isolated from an adult who was a healthcare worker with PCR-confirmed SARS-CoV-2 infection or an uninfected control (not recorded which). This chain links TRBV14 with TRBJ1-2; unclear D gene. The sample consisted of whole blood. DNA for the CDR3: TGTGCCAGCAGCCAAGAAACGTCGGTCTATGGCTACACCTTC. It encodes CASSQETSVYGYTF.